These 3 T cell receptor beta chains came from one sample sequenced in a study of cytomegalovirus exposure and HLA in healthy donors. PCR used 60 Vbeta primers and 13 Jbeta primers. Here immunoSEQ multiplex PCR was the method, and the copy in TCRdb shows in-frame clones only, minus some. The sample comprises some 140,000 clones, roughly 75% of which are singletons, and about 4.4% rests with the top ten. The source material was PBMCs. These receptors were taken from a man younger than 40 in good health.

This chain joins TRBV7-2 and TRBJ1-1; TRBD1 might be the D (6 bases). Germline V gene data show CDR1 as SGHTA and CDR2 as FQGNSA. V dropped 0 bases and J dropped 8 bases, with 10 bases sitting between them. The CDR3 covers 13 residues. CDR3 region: CASSLARTAEAFF. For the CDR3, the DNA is TGTGCCAGCAGCTTAGCTAGGACAGCCGAAGCTTTCTTT.

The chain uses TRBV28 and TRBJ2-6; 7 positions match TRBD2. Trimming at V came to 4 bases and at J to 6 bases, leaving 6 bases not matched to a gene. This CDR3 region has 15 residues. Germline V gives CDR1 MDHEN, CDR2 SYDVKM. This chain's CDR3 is CASSSPGGSANVLTF. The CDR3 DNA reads TGTGCCAGCAGTTCGCCGGGGGGTTCGGCCAACGTCCTGACTTTC.

The CDR3 nucleotides read TGTGCCAGCAGTGTTTTGACTAGCGGGAGAGAGACCCAGTACTTC. This codes for CASSVLTSGRETQYF. The chain joins TRBV2 to TRBJ2-5, with 12 nucleotides matching TRBD2. The V segment lost 4 bases and the J segment 4 bases; nucleotides outside the gene matches: 4. The CDR3 is 15 residues long. The V gene's germline CDR1 is SNHLY and CDR2 FYNNEI.